Presented here are 30 T cell receptor beta chains from one specimen sequenced in a study of blood T cell repertoires in COVID-19. Data came from immunoSEQ multiplex PCR; TCRdb stores just in-frame clones and leaves some out. The sample has approximately 53,000 clones, more than 75% seen once. The source material was peripheral blood. The receptors come from a woman aged 55-75 years with acute or convalescent COVID-19.

The gene calls are TRBV6-5 and TRBJ2-1; 9 bases match TRBD1. There are 13 residues in the CDR3. In germline, CDR1 is MNHEY, CDR2 SVGAGI. J gave up 2 bases and V 11 bases, and 4 bases lay outside the gene matches. The CDR3 bases are TGTGCCTCCCGGACAGGGGCCTACAATGAGCAGTTCTTC. Its translation: CASRTGAYNEQFF.

This chain uses TRBV18 with TRBJ2-3, with 14 bases that match TRBD2. V dropped 6 bases and J dropped 2; count of bases not matched to a gene: 7. This CDR3 is 17 amino acids long. CDR1 is KGHSH and CDR2 is LQKENI in the germline V gene. In DNA, the CDR3 is TGTGCCAGCTCCCCGGGGACTAGCGGGAGATACACAGATACGCAGTATTTT. The encoded protein is CASSPGTSGRYTDTQYF.

The J gene is TRBJ2-3, the V gene TRBV5-1; tentative D call: TRBD1 (5 bases). The germline V and J ends were trimmed by 0 bases and 2 bases, with 10 bases remaining between them. In germline, CDR1 is SGHRS, CDR2 YFSETQ. CDR3 size: 15 residues. The CDR3 DNA is TGCGCCAGCAGCTTGGTAGCAGGGAACACAGATACGCAGTATTTT. Its protein is CASSLVAGNTDTQYF.

V is TRBV6-4 and J is TRBJ1-4; perhaps TRBD1 as D (6 bases). CDR1 is MRHNA and CDR2 is SNTAGT in the germline V gene. With 7 bases removed from V and 3 bases from J, the gap between germline ends came to 15 bases. The CDR3 is 15 amino acids. As DNA, the CDR3 is TGTGCCAGCAAGTCCGAGACAGGACCTAATGAAAAACTGTTTTTT. Translating it yields CASKSETGPNEKLFF.

The chain couples TRBV7-9 to TRBJ1-6, with D possibly TRBD1 on 6 matching bases. CDR3 length equals 13 residues. V dropped 5 bases and J dropped 9 bases, with 11 bases sitting between them. CDR1 is SEHNR, CDR2 FQNEAQ, per germline (reference sequence). As DNA, the CDR3 is TGTGCCAGCAGCGCGCAGGGGTCTTCACCCCTCCACTTT. Translation: CASSAQGSSPLHF.

The chain joins TRBV2 to TRBJ2-2, with D perhaps matching TRBD1 (5 bases). Germline V gives CDR1 SNHLY, CDR2 FYNNEI. The ends were cut back, 5 bases at V and 5 bases at J, with 15 bases in the middle. The CDR3 consists of 15 residues. CDR3 sequence reads: CASSPDRHGTGELFF. CDR3 DNA: TGTGCCAGCAGTCCTGACAGACATGGTACCGGGGAGCTGTTTTTT.

V usage is TRBV4-3 and J usage is TRBJ1-2; D perhaps matches TRBD1 (5 bases). The CDR3 has 13 amino acids. Germline CDR1 LGHNA, CDR2 YSLEER. Trimming cost V 2 bases and J 5 bases, with 9 bases left between them. CDR3 protein: CASSQQGRYGYTF. In DNA form, the CDR3 reads TGCGCCAGCAGCCAACAGGGCCGGTATGGCTACACCTTC.

Comment on this clone: At one of its ends the junction is not consistent with the germline gene, which may arise from a read error. The V call is TRBV7-8, the J call TRBJ2-7; TRBD1 aligns across 7 bases. Per germline, CDR1 SGHVS and CDR2 FQNEAQ. The CDR3 is made up of 15 amino acids. The CDR3 nucleotides are TGTGCCAGCACCTTACCAGGGGGTAGCTCCTACGAGCAGTACTTC. Its translation is CASTLPGGSSYEQYF.

V is TRBV6-2 or TRBV6-3 and J is TRBJ1-1; no clear D. The CDR3 totals 17 residues. CDR1 and CDR2 from the germline V gene are MNHEY and SVGEGT. The ends were cut back, 2 bases at V and 0 bases at J, with 16 bases in the middle. CDR3 sequence (DNA): TGTGCCAGCAGTTACGCGGCAACCCAGAGAATGAACACTGAAGCTTTCTTT. Translating gives CASSYAATQRMNTEAFF.

The chain employs TRBV9 and TRBJ1-4; D is perhaps TRBD1 (5 bases). Trimming removed 0 bases at V and 6 bases at J, with 18 bases between. CDR3 length: 17 residues. CDR1 and CDR2 from the germline V gene are SGDLS and YYNGEE. CDR3 sequence (DNA): TGTGCCAGCAGCGTAGGGATTCAGCGGGGCTCAGATGAAAAACTGTTTTTT. Protein product: CASSVGIQRGSDEKLFF. The full variable domain, rest sourced from reference TRBV9 and TRBJ1-4, is DSGVTQTPKHLITATGQRVTLRCSPRSGDLSVYWYQQSLDQGLQFLIQYYNGEERAKGNILERFSAQQFPDLHSELNLSSLELGDSALYFCASSVGIQRGSDEKLFFGSGTQLSVL.

This chain links TRBV27 with TRBJ1-5; D might be TRBD1 (5 bases). Deletions cut 2 bases from V and 7 bases from J, with 12 bases between. The CDR3 runs to 14 residues. Looked up from germline, CDR1 is MNHEY and CDR2 is SMNVEV (reference sequence). The CDR3 sequence: CASSLTGSRQPQHF. The CDR3 region has the DNA TGTGCCAGCAGTTTAACAGGATCTCGGCAGCCCCAGCATTTT.

V is TRBV29-1 and J is TRBJ2-7; 8 bases agree with TRBD1. This CDR3 is built from 13 residues. The ends lost 4 bases at V and 6 bases at J; junction bases unmatched: 8. The germline V gene has CDR1 SQVTM and CDR2 ANQGSEA. The CDR3 loop reads CSVADRVPSEQYF. The CDR3 coding sequence is TGCAGCGTTGCGGACAGGGTACCCAGCGAGCAGTACTTC.

This rearrangement joins TRBV7-2 to TRBJ1-5; a weak D match, TRBD1 (5 bases). The ends were cut back, 1 base at V and 5 bases at J, with 12 bases in the middle. Germline V gene lookup returns CDR1 SGHTA and CDR2 FQGNSA. This CDR3 has 15 amino acids. CDR3 loop: CASSLVGGLDQPQHF. CDR3 coding DNA: TGTGCCAGCAGCTTAGTGGGGGGGTTGGATCAGCCCCAGCATTTT.

The chain recombines TRBV7-9 with TRBJ1-1; the match to TRBD1 covers 8 bases. Germline loops: CDR1 SEHNR, CDR2 FQNEAQ (reference sequence). The V segment lost 1 base and the J segment 6 bases; nucleotides outside the gene matches: 7. The CDR3 is 15 amino acids. CDR3 protein: CASSLGGTGEAEAFF. CDR3 nucleotide sequence: TGTGCCAGCAGCTTAGGAGGGACAGGCGAGGCTGAAGCTTTCTTT.

V is TRBV11-3 and J is TRBJ2-2, with D tentatively TRBD2 (6 bases). CDR1 is SGHNT, CDR2 YENEEA, per germline. The CDR3 has 14 residues. V gave up 1 base and J gave up 4 bases, with 7 bases separating them. CDR3 protein: CASSLGRATGELFF. CDR3 nucleotides: TGTGCCAGCAGCTTAGGGAGGGCCACCGGGGAGCTGTTTTTT.

The chain carries TRBV7-2 and TRBJ1-5; D unresolved. V was shortened by 4 bases and J by 2 bases, with 9 bases between the two germline ends. CDR1 and CDR2 from the germline V gene are SGHTA and FQGNSA. The CDR3 is made up of 14 amino acids. The CDR3 reads CASSYPEGNQPQHF. CDR3 in DNA: TGTGCCAGCAGCTACCCGGAGGGCAATCAGCCCCAGCATTTT. The full variable domain, rest sourced from reference TRBV7-2 and TRBJ1-5, is GAGVSQSPSNKVTEKGKDVELRCDPISGHTALYWYRQSLGQGLEFLIYFQGNSAPDKSGLPSDRFSAERTGGSVSTLTIQRTQQEDSAVYLCASSYPEGNQPQHFGDGTRLSIL.

The chain has TRBV9 and TRBJ1-1; D unclear. The CDR3 has 14 amino acids. V shed 0 bases and J shed 3 bases, with 9 bases lying between them. Per the germline V gene, CDR1 is SGDLS and CDR2 is YYNGEE. The DNA for the CDR3 is TGTGCCAGCAGCGTAGCCAGCCGGGACACTGAAGCTTTCTTT. Protein: CASSVASRDTEAFF.

The rearrangement joins TRBV7-9 to TRBJ2-3, with D maybe TRBD2 (5 bases). CDR1 and CDR2 from the germline V gene are SEHNR and FQNEAQ (reference sequence). The CDR3 runs 13 residues. Trimming removed 5 bases from V and 4 bases from J, with 10 bases in between. The CDR3 region is CASSTRGPDTQYF. The CDR3 DNA follows: TGTGCCAGCAGCACAAGAGGGCCAGATACGCAGTATTTT.

This chain connects TRBV5-4 to TRBJ2-3, with 15 nucleotides matching TRBD2. CDR1 and CDR2 (germline): SGHNT, YYREEE (reference sequence). V lost 4 bases and J lost 0; bases outside the gene matches: 6. This CDR3 spans 18 amino acids. The CDR3, as DNA: TGTGCCAGCAGCCAAGGACTAGCGGGGGGGTTGAGCACAGATACGCAGTATTTT. Translation gives CASSQGLAGGLSTDTQYF.

This sequence joins TRBV6-1 and TRBJ1-1; 8 bases match TRBD1. V shed 2 bases and J 5 bases; nucleotides not matched to a gene: 4. CDR3 size: 14 residues. Germline V gene data show CDR1 as MNHNS and CDR2 as SASEGT. Written as DNA, the CDR3 is TGTGCCAGCAGTGAAAGGACAGGGTGGACTGAAGCTTTCTTT. This codes for CASSERTGWTEAFF.

This rearrangement joins TRBV29-1 to TRBJ2-3, with a weak D call TRBD1 (5 bases). The V end was cut by 4 bases, the J end by 0 bases, with 11 bases between. Germline V gene sequence: CDR1 SQVTM, CDR2 ANQGSEA. The CDR3 covers 14 residues. In DNA form, the CDR3 reads TGCAGCGTTGGCAGGGATCTTAGCACAGATACGCAGTATTTT. The encoded protein is CSVGRDLSTDTQYF.

V and J are TRBV6-5 and TRBJ2-3; TRBD1 might be the D (6 bases). CDR1 is MNHEY, CDR2 SVGAGI, per germline. The V end lost 6 bases, the J end lost 0 bases, and 13 bases lay between the germline ends. The CDR3 is made up of 15 amino acids. CDR3: CASSQGQTSTDTQYF. In nucleotides, the CDR3 is TGTGCCAGCAGCCAAGGACAGACTAGCACAGATACGCAGTATTTT.

The V call is TRBV25-1, the J call TRBJ1-6; 9 nucleotides match TRBD1. Germline assignment: CDR1 MGHDK and CDR2 SYGVNS. This CDR3 comprises 14 residues. V was pared by 6 bases and J by 4 bases, with 1 base of the junction left unmatched. CDR3 DNA: TGTGCCAGCAGGGGACAGGGATATAATTCACCCCTCCACTTT. It yields the protein CASRGQGYNSPLHF. Based on the CDR3 plus reference TRBV25-1 and TRBJ1-6, the full variable domain is EADIYQTPRYLVIGTGKKITLECSQTMGHDKMYWYQQDPGMELHLIHYSYGVNSTEKGDLSSESTVSRIRTEHFPLTLESARPSHTSQYLCASRGQGYNSPLHFGNGTRLTVT.

This sequence joins TRBV10-3 and TRBJ2-3; TRBD2 aligns across 14 bases. The CDR3 covers 18 residues. Germline V lookup: CDR1 ENHRY, CDR2 SYGVKD. V shed 7 bases and J 2 bases; nucleotides not matched to a gene: 11. The CDR3, as DNA: TGTGCCATCACCCCAAAGGGGACTAGCGGGGGTGCCACAGATACGCAGTATTTT. It translates to CAITPKGTSGGATDTQYF.

This chain connects TRBV7-9 to TRBJ2-7, with D perhaps matching TRBD1 (5 bases). The CDR3 runs 15 residues. The V end lost 1 base, the J end lost 2 bases, and 12 bases lay between the germline ends. CDR1 and CDR2 (germline): SEHNR, FQNEAQ (reference sequence). The CDR3 protein is CASSLVPGLAYEQYF. CDR3 coding DNA: TGTGCCAGCAGCTTAGTGCCAGGGCTAGCCTACGAGCAGTACTTC.

The rearrangement joins TRBV4-1 to TRBJ2-1, with D possibly TRBD2 on 5 matching bases. Germline V gene sequence: CDR1 MGHRA, CDR2 YSYEKL. V was cut by 11 bases and J by 0 bases, with 8 bases left in between. The CDR3 contains 12 residues. The CDR3 spells CAPGSSYNEQFF. The CDR3 coding sequence is TGCGCCCCGGGGAGCTCCTACAATGAGCAGTTCTTC.

This clone occurred once. Here the CDR3 DNA reads TGTGCCAGCAGCCCCCGAGCTAATGAAAAACTGTTTTTT. Protein sequence: CASSPRANEKLFF. This sequence joins TRBV9 and TRBJ1-4; D remains unclear. The CDR3 sequence is 13 residues long. Germline loops: CDR1 SGDLS, CDR2 YYNGEE. Trimming took 4 bases from V and 3 from J, leaving 7 bases between them.

This clone was seen more than once but under ten times. This chain connects TRBV7-9 to TRBJ2-7, with 7 nucleotides matching TRBD1. The germline gives CDR1 SEHNR, CDR2 FQNEAQ (reference sequence). The CDR3 consists of 14 residues. The V and J ends lost 4 bases and 1 base, in that order; junction bases with no gene match: 4. CDR3 sequence: CASSSGGQSYEQYF. The CDR3 nucleotides are TGTGCCAGCAGCTCTGGGGGACAGTCCTACGAGCAGTACTTC.

The rearrangement links TRBV7-2 to TRBJ2-6, with no clear D. The V end lost 6 bases, the J end lost 1 base, and 10 bases lay between the germline ends. The CDR3 covers 15 residues. Germline V lookup: CDR1 SGHTA, CDR2 FQGNSA. This CDR3 reads CASSPFSSGANVLTF. CDR3 sequence (DNA): TGTGCCAGCAGTCCGTTTTCTTCTGGGGCCAACGTCCTGACTTTC. The whole variable domain, remainder taken from reference TRBV7-2 and TRBJ2-6, is GAGVSQSPSNKVTEKGKDVELRCDPISGHTALYWYRQSLGQGLEFLIYFQGNSAPDKSGLPSDRFSAERTGGSVSTLTIQRTQQEDSAVYLCASSPFSSGANVLTFGAGSRLTVL.

In this sample, this clone turned up a few times. The V and J genes are TRBV6-5 and TRBJ2-1, with D unresolved. The CDR3 covers 14 residues. Trimming left V 6 bases short and J 5 bases short, with 14 bases between. The germline V gene encodes CDR1 MNHEY and CDR2 SVGAGI. CDR3 sequence reads: CASRPVFSDNEQFF. The CDR3, as DNA: TGTGCCAGCAGGCCGGTTTTCTCTGACAATGAGCAGTTCTTC.